The clone carrying this T cell receptor beta chain appeared a few times. This record belongs to a study of blood T cells in healthy people across ages. Between the trimmed V and J ends, which lost 6 bases and 2 bases, there was a span of 16 bases. The CDR3 has 15 residues. With a J-beta primer mix and a sample-barcoded 5' primer, a second PCR ran about 6 to 11 cycles. Each cDNA molecule, via a template-switch adaptor with 12 random nucleotides, was tagged. One entry per CDR3 protein, called by TCRdb with MiXCR from the 5' RACE reads. The sample has about 800,000 distinct CDR3 sequences, 25% seen once; the top ten hold under 4.5%. The same data also went into a second study, on T cells of mothers and their children.

This TCR was recovered from a boy aged 5-17 years in good health. The chain carries TRBV12-3 or TRBV12-4 and TRBJ2-5; D is perhaps TRBD1 (6 bases). The sample taken for sequencing was blood. The CDR3 nucleotides read TGTGCCAGCAGACCCCAGGACAGCTTACAAGAGACCCAGTACTTC. The encoded protein is CASRPQDSLQETQYF.